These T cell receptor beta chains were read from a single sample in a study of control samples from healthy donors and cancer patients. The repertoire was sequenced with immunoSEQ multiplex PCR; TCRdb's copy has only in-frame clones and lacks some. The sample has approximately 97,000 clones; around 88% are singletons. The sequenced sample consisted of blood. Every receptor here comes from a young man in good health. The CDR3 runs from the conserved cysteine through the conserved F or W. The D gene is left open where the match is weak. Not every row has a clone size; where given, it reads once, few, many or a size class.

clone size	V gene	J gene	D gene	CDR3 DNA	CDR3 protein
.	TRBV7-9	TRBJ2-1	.	TGTGCCAGCAGCCAAGACAGGTACAATGAGCAGTTCTTC	CASSQDRYNEQFF
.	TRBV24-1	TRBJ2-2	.	TGTGCCACCAGTTCCCCAGGGCCTCTGACCGGGGAGCTGTTTTTT	CATSSPGPLTGELFF
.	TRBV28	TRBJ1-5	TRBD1	TGTGCCAGCAGTTTACAACAGGGGAGTCAGCCCCAGCATTTT	CASSLQQGSQPQHF
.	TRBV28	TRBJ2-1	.	TGTGCCAGCAGTCCGGGCCCCCCGACCCTACATGAGCAGTTCTTC	CASSPGPPTLHEQFF
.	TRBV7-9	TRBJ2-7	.	TGTGCCAGCAGCCTAGGACGCTACGAGCAGTACTTC	CASSLGRYEQYF
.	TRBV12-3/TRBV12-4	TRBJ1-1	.	TGTGCCAGCAGTTTGACCAGGGAAGCTTTCTTT	CASSLTREAFF
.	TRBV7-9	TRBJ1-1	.	TGTGCCAGCATCGAAGTCGGTGGAACTGAAGCTTTCTTT	CASIEVGGTEAFF
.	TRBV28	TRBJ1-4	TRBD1	TGTGCCAGCAGGTACGGGACAGGGCCCGAAAAACTGTTTTTT	CASRYGTGPEKLFF
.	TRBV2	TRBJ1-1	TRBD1	TGTGCCAGCAGTGATAGGAGGACAGGGACCCTAAACACTGAAGCTTTCTTT	CASSDRRTGTLNTEAFF
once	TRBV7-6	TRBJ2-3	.	TGTGCCAGCAGCCTAGGAGGGGGGACCCGAGGGGATACGCAGTATTTT	CASSLGGGTRGDTQYF
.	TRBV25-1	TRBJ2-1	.	TGTGCCACTCTAGGGAAGGGCCGAACGGGGGCGAAGCAGTTCTTC	CATLGKGRTGAKQFF
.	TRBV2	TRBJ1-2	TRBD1	TGTGCCAGCAGTGACGGTATCGGGACAGGGGATGGCTACACCTTC	CASSDGIGTGDGYTF
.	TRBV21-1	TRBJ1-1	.	TGTGCCAGCAGCGCCCGGCTAGGGGGCAGGTATCCTGAAGCTTTCTTT	CASSARLGGRYPEAFF
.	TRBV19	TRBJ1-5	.	TGTGCCAGTAGTGCACCAAATCAGCCCCAGCATTTT	CASSAPNQPQHF
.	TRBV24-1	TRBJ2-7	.	TGTGCCACCAGTGATTTGCATACCGAGCAGTACTTC	CATSDLHTEQYF
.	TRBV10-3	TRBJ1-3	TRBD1	TGTGCCATCAGTGACACAGGGGTAGGTGGAAACACCATATATTTT	CAISDTGVGGNTIYF
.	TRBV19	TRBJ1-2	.	TGTGCCAGTAGCCTCAGGGTCCTCGGCTATGGCTACACCTTC	CASSLRVLGYGYTF
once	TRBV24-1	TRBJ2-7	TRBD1	TGTGCCACCACTAGACAGGGGGATCTCGTCGAGCAGTACTTC	CATTRQGDLVEQYF
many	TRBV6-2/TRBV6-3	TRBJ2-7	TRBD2	TGTGCCAGCAGTTACGCCGGGGGACTAGCGTACTACGAGCAGTACTTC	CASSYAGGLAYYEQYF
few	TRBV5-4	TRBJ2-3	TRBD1	TGTGCCAGCAGCTTGTGGACAGGGGGCACAGATACGCAGTATTTT	CASSLWTGGTDTQYF
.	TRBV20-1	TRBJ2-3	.	TGCAGTGCTAGTGTGGGCACAGATACGCAGTATTTT	CSASVGTDTQYF
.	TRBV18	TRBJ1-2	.	TGTGCCAGCTCACCATCGTCTGGGGGGGACTATGGCTACACCTTC	CASSPSSGGDYGYTF
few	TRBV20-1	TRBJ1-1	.	TGCAGTGGCCGGACTAACACTGAAGCTTTCTTT	CSGRTNTEAFF
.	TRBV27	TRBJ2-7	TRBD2	TGTGCCAGCAGTTTATTGGGGGTGTGGACTAGCAGACGATCCTACGAGCAGTACTTC	CASSLLGVWTSRRSYEQYF
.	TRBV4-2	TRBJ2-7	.	TGTGCCAGCAGCCAAGACTTGAAGCTCCTCTACGAGCAGTACTTC	CASSQDLKLLYEQYF
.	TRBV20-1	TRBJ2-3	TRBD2	TGCAGTGCTAGTAAGGGACTAGCGGGAGTTACCCTAACGCAGTATTTT	CSASKGLAGVTLTQYF
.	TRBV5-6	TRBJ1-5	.	TGTGCCAGCAGCTCCCAGAGGGGTAGCAATCAGCCCCAGCATTTT	CASSSQRGSNQPQHF
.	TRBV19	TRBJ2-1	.	TGTGCCAGTTGCCCTCTGGGGGAGATAGATGAGCAGTTCTTC	CASCPLGEIDEQFF
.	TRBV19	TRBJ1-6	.	TGTGCCAGTACGGAGGGGTTTCACTCACCCCTCCACTTT	CASTEGFHSPLHF
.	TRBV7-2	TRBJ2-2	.	TGTGCCAGCAGCTGGGACCCTGGGACCGGGGAGCTGTTTTTT	CASSWDPGTGELFF
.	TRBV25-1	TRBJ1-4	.	TGTGCCAGCAGTGATTTCCCAAATGAAAAACTGTTTTTT	CASSDFPNEKLFF
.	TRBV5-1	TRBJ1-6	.	TGCGCCAGCAGCTTGGCCGGGAATTCACCCCTCCACTTT	CASSLAGNSPLHF
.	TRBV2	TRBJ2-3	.	TGTGCCAGCAGGAAACAAACAGATACGCAGTATTTT	CASRKQTDTQYF
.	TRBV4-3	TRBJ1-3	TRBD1	TGCGCCAGCAGCCAAGATTATCGAGCAGGGGGCTATGGAAACACCATATATTTT	CASSQDYRAGGYGNTIYF
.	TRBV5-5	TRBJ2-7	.	TGTGCCAGCAGCTTGGGTGGGGGGAGCTACGAGCAGTACTTC	CASSLGGGSYEQYF
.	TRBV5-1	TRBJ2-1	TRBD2	TGCGCCAGCAGCTCGAGCGGGAGCTCCTACAATGAGCAGTTCTTC	CASSSSGSSYNEQFF
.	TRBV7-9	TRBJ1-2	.	TGTGCCAGCAGCTTAGCAGGGCTCGGTGGCTACACCTTC	CASSLAGLGGYTF
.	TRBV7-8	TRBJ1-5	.	TGTGCCAGCAGCACGTCGGGTCACCAGCCCCAGCATTTT	CASSTSGHQPQHF
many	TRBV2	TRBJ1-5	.	TGTGCCAGCAGTGAACTGTGGGGAACTAGTCAGCCCCAGCATTTT	CASSELWGTSQPQHF
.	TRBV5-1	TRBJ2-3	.	TGCGCCAGCAGCTACCGGGAGTCTAGCACAGATACGCAGTATTTT	CASSYRESSTDTQYF
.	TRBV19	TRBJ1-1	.	TGTGCCAGTAGTATATTATTCCCATCCCGGAACACTGAAGCTTTCTTT	CASSILFPSRNTEAFF
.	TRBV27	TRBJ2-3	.	TGTGCCAGCAACCTGAGGGGGACCTCTAGCACAGATACGCAGTATTTT	CASNLRGTSSTDTQYF
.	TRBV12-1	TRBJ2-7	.	TGTGCCAGCAGCTTTGGTTTCGTAGCGTCTTACTACGGGCAGTACTTC	CASSFGFVASYYGQYF
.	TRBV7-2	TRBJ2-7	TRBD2	TGTGCCAGCAGCATCGCTAGCGGGAGCTCCTACGAGCAGTACTTC	CASSIASGSSYEQYF
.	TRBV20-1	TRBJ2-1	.	TGCAGTGCTAGTCGGGGGAGCTCCTACAATGAGCAGTTCTTC	CSASRGSSYNEQFF
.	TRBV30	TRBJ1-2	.	TGTGCCTGGAGGGGGGATGGCTACACCTTC	CAWRGDGYTF
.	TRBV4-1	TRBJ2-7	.	TGCGCCAGCAGCCAAGCTGGCAGGGCCTACGAGCAGTACTTC	CASSQAGRAYEQYF
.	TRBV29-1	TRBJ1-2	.	TGCAGCGTTGTTATACAGGGAGCTAACTATGGCTACACCTTC	CSVVIQGANYGYTF